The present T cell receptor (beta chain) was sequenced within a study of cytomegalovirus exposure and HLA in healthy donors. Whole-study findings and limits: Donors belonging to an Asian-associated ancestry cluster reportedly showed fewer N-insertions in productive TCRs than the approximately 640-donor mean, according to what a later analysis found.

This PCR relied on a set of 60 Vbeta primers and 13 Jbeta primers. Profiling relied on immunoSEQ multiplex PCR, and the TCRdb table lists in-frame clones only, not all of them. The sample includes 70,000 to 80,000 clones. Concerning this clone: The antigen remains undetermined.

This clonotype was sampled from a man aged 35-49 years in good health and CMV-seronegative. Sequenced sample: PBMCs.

CDR3 coding DNA: TGTGCCAGTAGTATAGATGGTCGAAGGAGTTCCAATCAGCCCCAGCATTTT. Translated: CASSIDGRRSSNQPQHF. This chain joins TRBV19 and TRBJ1-5; D is unresolved. Germline CDR1 is LNHDA and CDR2 is SQIVND (reference sequence). Trimming cost V 0 bases and J 3 bases, with 15 bases left between them. This CDR3 has 17 amino acids.